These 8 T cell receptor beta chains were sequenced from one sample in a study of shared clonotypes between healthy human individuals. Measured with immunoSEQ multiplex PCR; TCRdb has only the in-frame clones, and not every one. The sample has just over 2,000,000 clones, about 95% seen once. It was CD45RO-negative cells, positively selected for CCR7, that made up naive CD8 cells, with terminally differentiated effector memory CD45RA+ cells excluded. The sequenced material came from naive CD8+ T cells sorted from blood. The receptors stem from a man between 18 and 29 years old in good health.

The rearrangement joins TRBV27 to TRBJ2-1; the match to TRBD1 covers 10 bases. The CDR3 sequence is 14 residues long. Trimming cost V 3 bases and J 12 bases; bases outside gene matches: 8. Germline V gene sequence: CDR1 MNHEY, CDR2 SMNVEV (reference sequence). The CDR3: CASSLGQGRGGQFF. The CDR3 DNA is TGTGCCAGCAGTTTGGGACAGGGGAGAGGTGGGCAGTTCTTC.

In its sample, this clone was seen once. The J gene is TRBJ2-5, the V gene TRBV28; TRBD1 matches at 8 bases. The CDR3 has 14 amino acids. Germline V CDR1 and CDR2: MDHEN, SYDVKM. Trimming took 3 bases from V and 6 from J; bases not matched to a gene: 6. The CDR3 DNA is TGTGCCAGCAGTTTCTACAGGGGGATGCAGACCCAGTACTTC. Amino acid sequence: CASSFYRGMQTQYF.

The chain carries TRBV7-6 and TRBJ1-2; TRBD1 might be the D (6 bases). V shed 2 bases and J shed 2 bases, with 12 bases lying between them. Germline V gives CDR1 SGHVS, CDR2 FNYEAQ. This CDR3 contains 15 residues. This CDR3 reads CASSLNAGANYGYTF. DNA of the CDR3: TGTGCCAGCAGCTTAAACGCGGGGGCCAACTATGGCTACACCTTC.

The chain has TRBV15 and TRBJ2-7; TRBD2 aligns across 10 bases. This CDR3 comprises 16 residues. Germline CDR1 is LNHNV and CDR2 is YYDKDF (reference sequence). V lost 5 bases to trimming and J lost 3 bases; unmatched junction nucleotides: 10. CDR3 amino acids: CATSLPPAGGYYEQYF. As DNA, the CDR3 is TGTGCCACCAGCCTCCCGCCAGCGGGAGGGTACTACGAGCAGTACTTC. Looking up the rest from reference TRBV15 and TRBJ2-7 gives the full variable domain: DAMVIQNPRYQVTQFGKPVTLSCSQTLNHNVMYWYQQKSSQAPKLLFHYYDKDFNNEADTPDNFQSRRPNTSFCFLDIRSPGLGDTAMYLCATSLPPAGGYYEQYFGPGTRLTVT.

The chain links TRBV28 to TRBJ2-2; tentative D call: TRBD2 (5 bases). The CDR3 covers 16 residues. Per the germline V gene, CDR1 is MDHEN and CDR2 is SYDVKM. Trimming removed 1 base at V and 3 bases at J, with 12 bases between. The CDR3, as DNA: TGTGCCAGCAGTTTATATGGCGGGCGGGACACCGGGGAGCTGTTTTTT. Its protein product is CASSLYGGRDTGELFF.

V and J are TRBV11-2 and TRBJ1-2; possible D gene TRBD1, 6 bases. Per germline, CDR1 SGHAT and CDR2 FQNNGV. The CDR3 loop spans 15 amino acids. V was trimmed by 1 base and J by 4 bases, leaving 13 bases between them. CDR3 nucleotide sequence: TGTGCCAGCAGCTTAGGGCCAGGGGTTCTCTATGGCTACACCTTC. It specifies CASSLGPGVLYGYTF.

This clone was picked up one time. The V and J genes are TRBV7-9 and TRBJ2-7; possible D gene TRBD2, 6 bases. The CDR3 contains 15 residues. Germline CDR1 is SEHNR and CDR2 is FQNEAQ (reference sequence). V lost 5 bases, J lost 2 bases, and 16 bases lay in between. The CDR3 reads CASSEPMSGAYEQYF. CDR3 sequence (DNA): TGTGCCAGCAGCGAGCCCATGTCGGGGGCCTACGAGCAGTACTTC.

CDR3 amino acids: CASSAPDRDEQYF. CDR3 nucleotide sequence: TGTGCCAGCAGTGCCCCGGACAGGGATGAGCAGTACTTC. The chain employs TRBV2 and TRBJ2-7; 8 bases are a match to TRBD1. The ends lost 4 bases at V and 7 bases at J; junction bases unmatched: 6. Germline CDR1 reads SNHLY; CDR2 reads FYNNEI. The CDR3 spans 13 residues.